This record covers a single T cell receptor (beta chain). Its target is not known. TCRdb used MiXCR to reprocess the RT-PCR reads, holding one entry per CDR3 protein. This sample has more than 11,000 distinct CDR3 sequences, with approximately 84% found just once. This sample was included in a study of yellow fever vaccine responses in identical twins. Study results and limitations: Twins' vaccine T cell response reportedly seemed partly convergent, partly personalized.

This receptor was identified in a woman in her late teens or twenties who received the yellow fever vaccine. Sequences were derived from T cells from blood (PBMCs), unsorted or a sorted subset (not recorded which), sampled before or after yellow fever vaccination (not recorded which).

Here the CDR3 reads CASSQQLAGGADTQYF. The CDR3 bases are TGTGCCAGCAGCCAACAACTAGCGGGAGGTGCAGATACGCAGTATTTT. V usage is TRBV14 and J usage is TRBJ2-3; 12 nucleotides align to TRBD2. CDR3 length: 16 amino acids. V was clipped by 2 bases and J by 4 bases; unmatched bases: 4. CDR1 SGHDN and CDR2 FVKESK come from the germline V gene.